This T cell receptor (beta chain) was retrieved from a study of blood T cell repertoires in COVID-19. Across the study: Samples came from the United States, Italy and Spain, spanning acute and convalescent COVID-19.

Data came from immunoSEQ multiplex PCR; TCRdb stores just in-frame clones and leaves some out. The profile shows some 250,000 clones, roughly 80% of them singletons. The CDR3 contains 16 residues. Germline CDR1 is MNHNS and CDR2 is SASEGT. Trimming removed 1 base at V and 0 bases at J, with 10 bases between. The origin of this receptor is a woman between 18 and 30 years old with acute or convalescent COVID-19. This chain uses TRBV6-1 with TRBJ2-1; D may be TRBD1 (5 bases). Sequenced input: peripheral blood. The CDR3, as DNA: TGTGCCAGCAGTGAAGGTCGACAGATCTCCTACAATGAGCAGTTCTTC. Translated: CASSEGRQISYNEQFF.